A selection of T cell receptor beta chains follows, all from one sample in a study of Graves' ophthalmopathy and Graves' hyperthyroidism. TCRdb analysed the multiplex PCR reads with MiXCR anew, one entry per CDR3 protein. The table records about 220,000 distinct CDR3 sequences, roughly 21% of them present only once. Sequences were obtained from peripheral blood. These receptors came from a woman aged 45-65 years with Graves' ophthalmopathy. Both conserved end residues are part of each CDR3. Clone sizes are given selectively: once, few, many, or a class where the clone is expanded.

j_gene	abundance	v_gene	CDR3aa
TRBJ2-6	many	TRBV6-5	CASSQGRANVLTF
TRBJ2-5	few	TRBV20-1	CSARDLSSTQASRKETQYF
TRBJ2-7	many	TRBV7-2	CASSPGTVSYEQYF
TRBJ1-1	.	TRBV4-2	CASSQKQNTEAFF
TRBJ2-7	.	TRBV28	CARTQHEKHSYEQYF
TRBJ1-1	many	TRBV29-1	CSAGGGDTEAFF
TRBJ2-7	many	TRBV19	CASSAPGQGPEQYF
TRBJ1-5	.	TRBV7-3	CASSLRAPFPVLGNSNQPQHF
TRBJ1-5	.	TRBV7-2	CASSITGGNQPQHF
TRBJ1-5	many	TRBV7-8	CASSLAQGAGQPQHF
TRBJ2-5	.	TRBV24-1	CATSDLSVAGGAETQYF
TRBJ2-7	many	TRBV7-2	CASSLGLAEHEQYF
TRBJ1-5	.	TRBV28	CASSLYPGEQGREQPQHF
TRBJ2-5	few	TRBV10-2	CASSELSSGDQETQYF
TRBJ1-5	many	TRBV20-1	CSAGGKGNQPQHF
TRBJ1-1	many	TRBV2	CATTRDEGYTEAFF
TRBJ1-1	many	TRBV6-1	CASRRQGSEAFF
TRBJ2-2	many	TRBV6-2/TRBV6-3	CASSLRHNTGELFF
TRBJ2-6	many	TRBV6-2/TRBV6-3	CASSRAGPNLSGANVLTF
TRBJ1-2	many	TRBV27	CASSLEAGRYGYTF
TRBJ1-5	.	TRBV7-8	CASSPRESQPQHF
TRBJ1-3	.	TRBV9	CASSLLPGSGLSGNTIYF
TRBJ1-1	many	TRBV7-3	CASSLATGEAFF
TRBJ1-6	many	TRBV7-8	CASFPGHILVHSPLHF
TRBJ1-5	many	TRBV11-1	CASSLLPSTGNQPQHF
TRBJ2-1	.	TRBV6-1	CASRAYRTSENEQFF
TRBJ2-2	many	TRBV6-2/TRBV6-3	CASSPRREGPGELFF
TRBJ1-2	many	TRBV11-2	CASSLGPRGTNYGYTF
TRBJ2-5	many	TRBV12-3/TRBV12-4	CASSLYLAGLPETQYF
TRBJ2-7	.	TRBV3-1	CASSQEPQGVYEQYF
TRBJ2-5	many	TRBV20-1	CSAREWGRETETQYF
TRBJ2-7	.	TRBV28	CASSPGGTSYEQYF
TRBJ2-7	many	TRBV20-1	CSAGGLAGHEQYF
TRBJ1-5	many	TRBV19	CASSIGGSSNQPQHF
TRBJ2-7	many	TRBV13	CASSLRLAGENEQYF
TRBJ1-1	.	TRBV20-1	CSARDLEGSTEAFF
TRBJ2-7	.	TRBV25-1	CASSETRGLRYEQYF
TRBJ2-5	.	TRBV28	CASSFTRRTQYF
TRBJ2-5	.	TRBV28	CAGTLRQYF
TRBJ2-3	.	TRBV6-4	CASRLGTSGTDTQYF
TRBJ2-5	many	TRBV20-1	CSQTGQERETQYF
TRBJ1-6	many	TRBV28	CASSSTGVSPLHF